Listed below are T cell receptor beta chains from one sample, sequenced in a study of blood T cell repertoires in COVID-19. Here immunoSEQ multiplex PCR was the method, and the copy in TCRdb shows in-frame clones only, minus some. The table includes over 200,000 clones, 80% to 90% detected once. Sequencing was done on a sample of PBMCs or T cells enriched from blood (not recorded which). These receptors all stem from a woman aged 25 to 45 who had been exposed to COVID-19. Each CDR3 is given with its conserved first and last residue. The D gene is left open where the match is weak. Clone size, where shown, is once, few, many, or a class for clones that have expanded.

clone_size,v_call,j_call,d_call,cdr3_aa,cdr3_nt
-,TRBV6-2/TRBV6-3,TRBJ1-6,-,CASSYWAMALHF,TGTGCCAGCAGTTACTGGGCTATGGCCCTCCACTTT
-,TRBV5-1,TRBJ2-3,-,CASSFGDFTDTQYF,TGCGCCAGCAGCTTCGGGGATTTCACAGATACGCAGTATTTT
-,TRBV2,TRBJ1-2,-,CAKRVDGYTF,TGTGCCAAGCGAGTAGATGGCTACACCTTC
-,TRBV10-3,TRBJ2-1,TRBD2,CAISEPGLARNEQFF,TGTGCCATCAGTGAACCGGGACTAGCACGTAATGAGCAGTTCTTC
-,TRBV30,TRBJ1-1,-,CAWVAGRAFF,TGTGCCTGGGTAGCGGGAAGGGCTTTCTTT
-,TRBV18,TRBJ2-5,-,CASSPRTGRGIRETQYF,TGTGCCAGCTCACCGCGGACAGGGCGGGGGATTCGAGAGACCCAGTACTTC
-,TRBV5-4,TRBJ1-1,-,CASSLRTVNTEAFF,TGTGCCAGCAGCTTGCGGACAGTGAACACTGAAGCTTTCTTT
-,TRBV27,TRBJ1-1,-,CASSTRQGGTEAFF,TGTGCCAGCAGTACCCGCCAGGGCGGCACTGAAGCTTTCTTT
once,TRBV27,TRBJ2-7,-,CASSLTVSYEQYF,TGTGCCAGCAGTTTAACGGTTTCCTACGAGCAGTACTTC
-,TRBV11-2,TRBJ2-5,TRBD2,CASSPGTSGRARETQYF,TGTGCCAGCAGCCCTGGGACTAGCGGGAGGGCCCGGGAGACCCAGTACTTC
-,TRBV4-1,TRBJ2-2,TRBD2,CASSRLAAMNTGELFF,TGCGCCAGCAGCCGACTAGCGGCGATGAACACCGGGGAGCTGTTTTTT
once,TRBV20-1,TRBJ2-5,-,CSASVPKTRGETQYF,TGCAGTGCTAGTGTCCCAAAGACGAGAGGAGAGACCCAGTACTTC
few,TRBV4-1,TRBJ1-1,-,CASSQPGQSRTEAFF,TGCGCCAGCAGCCAACCAGGACAATCGCGAACTGAAGCTTTCTTT
-,TRBV2,TRBJ1-1,TRBD1,CASSAYRGLGTEAFF,TGTGCCAGCAGTGCTTACAGGGGGCTAGGGACTGAAGCTTTCTTT
-,TRBV11-3,TRBJ2-1,TRBD2,CASSLGGTSDLYNEQFF,TGTGCCAGCAGCTTAGGCGGGACTAGCGACCTGTACAATGAGCAGTTCTTC
few,TRBV28,TRBJ2-7,TRBD1,CASSLGTGSYEQYF,TGTGCCAGCAGTTTGGGGACAGGGTCCTACGAGCAGTACTTC